This TCR beta chain was found in a study of blood T cell repertoires in COVID-19. Study information: PBMCs, B-cell-depleted T cells, or T cells were the source of the cDNA or gDNA that made up the material.

The V gene end was trimmed by 4 bases and the J gene end by 6 bases; junction bases not matched to a gene: 15. This CDR3 spans 16 amino acids. Germline assignment: CDR1 SGHAT and CDR2 FQNNGV. The assay was immunoSEQ multiplex PCR, and TCRdb's table has in-frame clones only and misses some. Of some 300,000 clones in the sample, roughly 88% were seen once. The chain combines TRBV11-2 with TRBJ2-7; TRBD2 matches 7 bases. The specimen sequenced was PBMCs or T cells enriched from blood (not recorded which). The TCR comes from a woman aged 25 to 39 who had recovered from COVID-19. CDR3 sequence reads: CASSSSFGEGPGEQYF. Here the CDR3 DNA reads TGTGCCAGCAGCTCGTCGTTTGGGGAGGGTCCCGGCGAGCAGTACTTC. The whole variable domain, filled in from reference TRBV11-2 and TRBJ2-7, reads EAGVAQSPRYKIIEKRQSVAFWCNPISGHATLYWYQQILGQGPKLLIQFQNNGVVDDSQLPKDRFSAERLKGVDSTLKIQPAKLEDSAVYLCASSSSFGEGPGEQYFGPGTRLTVT.